What follows is one T cell receptor beta chain and its context. The data were taken from a study of T cell responses to AZD1222 COVID-19 vaccine. Method: immunoSEQ multiplex PCR; TCRdb's copy keeps in-frame clones and lacks some. The sample records fewer than 200,000 clones, approximately 92% being singletons. Germline V CDR1 and CDR2: SGHVS, FQNEAQ. The CDR3 extends over 12 amino acids. With 1 base removed from V and 10 bases from J, the gap between germline ends came to 10 bases. The V gene is TRBV7-8, the J gene TRBJ1-2; the D gene is possibly TRBD1 (5 bases). Specimen: peripheral blood, collected on day 0 of AZD1222 vaccination. This sequence originates from an adult in good health. CDR3 in amino acids: CASSLEAGHYTF. The CDR3 DNA reads as TGTGCCAGCAGCTTAGAGGCGGGGCACTACACCTTC.